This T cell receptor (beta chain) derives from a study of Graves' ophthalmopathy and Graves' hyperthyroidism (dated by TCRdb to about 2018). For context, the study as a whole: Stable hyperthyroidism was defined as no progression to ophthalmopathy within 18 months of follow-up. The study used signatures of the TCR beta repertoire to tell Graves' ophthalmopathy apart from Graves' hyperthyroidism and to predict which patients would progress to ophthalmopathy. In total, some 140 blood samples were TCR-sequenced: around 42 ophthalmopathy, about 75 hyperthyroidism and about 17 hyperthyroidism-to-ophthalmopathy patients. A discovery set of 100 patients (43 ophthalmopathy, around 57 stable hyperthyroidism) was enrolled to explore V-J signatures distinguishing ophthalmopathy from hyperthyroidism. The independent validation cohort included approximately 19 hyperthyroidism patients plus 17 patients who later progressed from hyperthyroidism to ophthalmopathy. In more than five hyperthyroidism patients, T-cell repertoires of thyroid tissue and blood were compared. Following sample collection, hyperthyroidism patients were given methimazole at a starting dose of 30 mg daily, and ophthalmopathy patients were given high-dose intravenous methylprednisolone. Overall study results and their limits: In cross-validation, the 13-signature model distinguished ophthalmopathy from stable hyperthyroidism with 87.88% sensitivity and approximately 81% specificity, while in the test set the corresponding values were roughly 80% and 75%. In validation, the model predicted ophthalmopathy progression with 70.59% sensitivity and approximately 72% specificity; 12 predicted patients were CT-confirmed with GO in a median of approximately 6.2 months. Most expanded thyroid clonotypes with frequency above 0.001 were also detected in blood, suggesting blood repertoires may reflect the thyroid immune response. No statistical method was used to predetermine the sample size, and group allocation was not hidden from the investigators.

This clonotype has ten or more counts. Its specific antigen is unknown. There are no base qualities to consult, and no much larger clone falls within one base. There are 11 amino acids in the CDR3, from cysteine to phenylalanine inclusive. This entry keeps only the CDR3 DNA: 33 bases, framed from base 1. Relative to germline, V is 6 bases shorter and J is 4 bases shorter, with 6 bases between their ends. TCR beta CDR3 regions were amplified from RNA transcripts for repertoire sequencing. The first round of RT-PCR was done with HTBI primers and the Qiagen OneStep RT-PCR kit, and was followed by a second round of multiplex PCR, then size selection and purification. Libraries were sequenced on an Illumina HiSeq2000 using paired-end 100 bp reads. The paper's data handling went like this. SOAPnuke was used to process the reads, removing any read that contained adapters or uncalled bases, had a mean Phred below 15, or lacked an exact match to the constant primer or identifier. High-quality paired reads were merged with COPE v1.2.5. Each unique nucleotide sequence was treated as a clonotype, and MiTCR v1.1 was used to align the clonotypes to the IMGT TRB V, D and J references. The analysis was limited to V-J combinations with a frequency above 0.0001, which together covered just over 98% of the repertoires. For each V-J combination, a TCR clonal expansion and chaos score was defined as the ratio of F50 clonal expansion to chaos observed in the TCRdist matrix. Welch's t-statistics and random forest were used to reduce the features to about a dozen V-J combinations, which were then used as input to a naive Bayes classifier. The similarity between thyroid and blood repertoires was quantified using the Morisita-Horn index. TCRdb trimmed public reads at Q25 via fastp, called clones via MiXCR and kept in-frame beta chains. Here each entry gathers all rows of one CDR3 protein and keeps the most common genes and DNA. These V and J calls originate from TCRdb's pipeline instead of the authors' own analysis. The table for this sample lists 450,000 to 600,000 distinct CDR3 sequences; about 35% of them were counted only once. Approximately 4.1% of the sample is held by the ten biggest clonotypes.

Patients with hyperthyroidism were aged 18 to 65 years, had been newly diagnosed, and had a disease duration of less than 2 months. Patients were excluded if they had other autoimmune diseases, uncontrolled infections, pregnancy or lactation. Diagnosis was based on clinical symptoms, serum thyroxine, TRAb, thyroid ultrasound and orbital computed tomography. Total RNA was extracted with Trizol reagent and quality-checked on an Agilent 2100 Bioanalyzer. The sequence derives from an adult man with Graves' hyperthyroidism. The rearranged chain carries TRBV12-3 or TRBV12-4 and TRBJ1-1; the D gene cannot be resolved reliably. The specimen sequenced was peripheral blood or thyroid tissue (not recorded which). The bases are TGTGCCAGCAGGATGGGCACTGAAGCTTTCTTT. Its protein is CASRMGTEAFF.